This T cell receptor beta chain was sequenced for a study of Graves' ophthalmopathy and Graves' hyperthyroidism. The CDR3 runs to 18 residues. The germline V gene has CDR1 SGHAT and CDR2 FQDESV (reference sequence). The germline V and J ends were trimmed by 5 bases and 0 bases, with 22 bases remaining between them. This clonotype was recorded many times. RNA transcripts were the source from which TCR beta CDR3 regions were amplified. The first-round RT-PCR employed HTBI primers together with the Qiagen OneStep RT-PCR kit. A multiplex PCR was then performed as the second round. TCRdb re-analysed the multiplex PCR reads in MiXCR, keeping a single row per CDR3 protein. The data hold roughly 420,000 distinct CDR3 sequences, with 20% to 25% observed a single time. Stable hyperthyroidism meant no ophthalmopathy within 18 months of follow-up.

The V call is TRBV11-1, the J call TRBJ1-1; maybe TRBD1 (5 bases). Sequencing was carried out using peripheral blood. This receptor was identified in a woman under 30 with stable Graves' hyperthyroidism. DNA of the CDR3: TGTGCCAGCAGCCTACGAGCTAGACAGAGTAAACTGAACACTGAAGCTTTCTTT. Protein sequence: CASSLRARQSKLNTEAFF.